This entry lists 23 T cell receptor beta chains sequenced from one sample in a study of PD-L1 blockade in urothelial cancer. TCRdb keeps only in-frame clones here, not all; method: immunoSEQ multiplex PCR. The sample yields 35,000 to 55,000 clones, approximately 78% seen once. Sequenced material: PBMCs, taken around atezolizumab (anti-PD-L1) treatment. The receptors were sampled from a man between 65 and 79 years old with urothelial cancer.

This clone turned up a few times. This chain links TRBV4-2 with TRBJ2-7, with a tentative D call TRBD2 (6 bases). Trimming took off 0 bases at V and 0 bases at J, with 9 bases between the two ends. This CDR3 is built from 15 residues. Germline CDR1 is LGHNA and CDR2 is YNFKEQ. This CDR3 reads CASSQERDASYEQYF. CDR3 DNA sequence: TGTGCCAGCAGCCAAGAGCGGGACGCCTCCTACGAGCAGTACTTC.

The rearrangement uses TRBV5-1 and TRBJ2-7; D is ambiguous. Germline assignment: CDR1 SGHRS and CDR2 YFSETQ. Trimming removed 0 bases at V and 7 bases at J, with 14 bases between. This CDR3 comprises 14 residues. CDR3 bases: TGCGCCAGCAGCTTGGCAGTGACCTCGGAGGAGCAGTACTTC. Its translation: CASSLAVTSEEQYF.

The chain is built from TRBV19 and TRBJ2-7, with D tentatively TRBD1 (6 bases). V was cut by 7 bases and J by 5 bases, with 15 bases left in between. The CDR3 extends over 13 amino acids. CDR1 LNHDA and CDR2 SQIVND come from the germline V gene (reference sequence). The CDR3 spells CASKAQGRDEQYF. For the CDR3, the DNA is TGTGCCAGTAAAGCCCAGGGGAGAGACGAGCAGTACTTC.

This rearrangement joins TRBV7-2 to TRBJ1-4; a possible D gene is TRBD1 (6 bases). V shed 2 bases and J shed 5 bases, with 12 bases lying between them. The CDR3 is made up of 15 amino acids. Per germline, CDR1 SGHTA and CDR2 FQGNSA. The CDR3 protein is CASSLRAGANEKLFF. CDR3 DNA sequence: TGTGCCAGCAGCTTAAGGGCAGGGGCGAATGAAAAACTGTTTTTT.

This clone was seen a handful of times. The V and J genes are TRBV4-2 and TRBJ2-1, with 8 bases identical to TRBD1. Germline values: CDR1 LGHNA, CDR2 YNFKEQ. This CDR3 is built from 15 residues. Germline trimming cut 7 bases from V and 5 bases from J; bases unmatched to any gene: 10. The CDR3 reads CASTLSGGLDNEQFF. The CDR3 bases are TGTGCCAGCACCTTGTCAGGGGGCCTGGACAATGAGCAGTTCTTC.

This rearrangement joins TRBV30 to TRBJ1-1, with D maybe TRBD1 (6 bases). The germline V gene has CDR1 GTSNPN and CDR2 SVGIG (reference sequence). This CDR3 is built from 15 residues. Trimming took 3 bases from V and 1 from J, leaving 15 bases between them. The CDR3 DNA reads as TGTGCCTGGAGCCCCCTTCAGGGGTGGAACACTGAAGCTTTCTTT. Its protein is CAWSPLQGWNTEAFF.

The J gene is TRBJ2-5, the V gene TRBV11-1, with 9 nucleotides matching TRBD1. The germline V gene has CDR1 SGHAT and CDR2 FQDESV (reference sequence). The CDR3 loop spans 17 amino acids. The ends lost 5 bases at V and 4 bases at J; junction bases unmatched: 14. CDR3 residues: CASSKPSLDRGRETQYF. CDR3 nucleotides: TGTGCCAGCAGCAAACCCTCATTAGACAGGGGGAGAGAGACCCAGTACTTC.

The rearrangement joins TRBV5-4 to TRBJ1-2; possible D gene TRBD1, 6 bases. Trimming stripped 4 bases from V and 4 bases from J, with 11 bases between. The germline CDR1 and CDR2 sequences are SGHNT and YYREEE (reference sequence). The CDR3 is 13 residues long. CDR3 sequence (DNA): TGTGCCAGCAGCGAGGACAGAGTCTATGGCTACACCTTC. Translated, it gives CASSEDRVYGYTF.

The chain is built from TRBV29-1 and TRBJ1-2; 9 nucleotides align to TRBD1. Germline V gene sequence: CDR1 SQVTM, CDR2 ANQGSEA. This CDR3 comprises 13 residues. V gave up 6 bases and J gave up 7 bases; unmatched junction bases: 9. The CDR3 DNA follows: TGCAGCGTCCCGACAGGGGGATTGGCTGGCTACACCTTC. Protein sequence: CSVPTGGLAGYTF.

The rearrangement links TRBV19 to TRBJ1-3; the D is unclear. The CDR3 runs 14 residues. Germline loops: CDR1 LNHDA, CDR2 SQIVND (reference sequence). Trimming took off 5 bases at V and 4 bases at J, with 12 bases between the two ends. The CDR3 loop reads CASSHRGLGNTIYF. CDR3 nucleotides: TGTGCCAGTAGTCATCGGGGTCTGGGAAACACCATATATTTT. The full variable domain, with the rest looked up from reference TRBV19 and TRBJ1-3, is DGGITQSPKYLFRKEGQNVTLSCEQNLNHDAMYWYRQDPGQGLRLIYYSQIVNDFQKGDIAEGYSVSREKKESFPLTVTSAQKNPTAFYLCASSHRGLGNTIYFGEGSWLTVV.

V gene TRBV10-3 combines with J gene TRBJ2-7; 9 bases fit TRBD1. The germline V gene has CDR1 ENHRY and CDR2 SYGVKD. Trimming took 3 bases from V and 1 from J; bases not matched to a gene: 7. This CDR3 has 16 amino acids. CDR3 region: CAISDPGQGKSYEQYF. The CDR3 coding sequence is TGTGCCATCAGTGACCCGGGACAGGGTAAATCCTACGAGCAGTACTTC.

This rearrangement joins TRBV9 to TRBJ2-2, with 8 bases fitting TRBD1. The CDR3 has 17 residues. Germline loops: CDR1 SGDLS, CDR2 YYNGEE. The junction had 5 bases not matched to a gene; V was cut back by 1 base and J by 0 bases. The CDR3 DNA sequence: TGTGCCAGCAGCGTACTGCCGGGACAGGCGAACACCGGGGAGCTGTTTTTT. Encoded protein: CASSVLPGQANTGELFF.

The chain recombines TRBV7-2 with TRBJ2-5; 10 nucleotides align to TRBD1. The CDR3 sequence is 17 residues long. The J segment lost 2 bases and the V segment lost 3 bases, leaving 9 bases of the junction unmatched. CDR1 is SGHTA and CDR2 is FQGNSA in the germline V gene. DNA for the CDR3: TGTGCCAGCAGCTTCTTGGGACAGGGGACGAATCAAGAGACCCAGTACTTC. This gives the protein CASSFLGQGTNQETQYF.

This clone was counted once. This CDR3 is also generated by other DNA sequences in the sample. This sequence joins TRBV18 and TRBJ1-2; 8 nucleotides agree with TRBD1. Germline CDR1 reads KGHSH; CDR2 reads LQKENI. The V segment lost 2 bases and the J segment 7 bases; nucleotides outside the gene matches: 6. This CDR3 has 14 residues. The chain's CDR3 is CASSPDRGMTGYTF. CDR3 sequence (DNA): TGTGCCAGCTCACCAGACAGGGGTATGACTGGCTACACCTTC.

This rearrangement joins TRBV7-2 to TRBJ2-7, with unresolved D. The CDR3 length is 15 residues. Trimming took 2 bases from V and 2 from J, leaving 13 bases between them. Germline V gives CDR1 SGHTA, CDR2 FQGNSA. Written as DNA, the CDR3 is TGTGCCAGCAGCTTACGACTGGAGAAGACCTACGAGCAGTACTTC. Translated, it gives CASSLRLEKTYEQYF.

Here the CDR3 DNA reads TGTGCCAGCAGCCAGGCCCAGATTGGGACCCAGTACTTC. This codes for CASSQAQIGTQYF. V usage is TRBV7-2 and J usage is TRBJ2-5; no reliable D call. There are 13 residues in the CDR3. Germline lookup yields CDR1 SGHTA and CDR2 FQGNSA. V lost 5 bases to trimming and J lost 7 bases, with 14 bases between them.

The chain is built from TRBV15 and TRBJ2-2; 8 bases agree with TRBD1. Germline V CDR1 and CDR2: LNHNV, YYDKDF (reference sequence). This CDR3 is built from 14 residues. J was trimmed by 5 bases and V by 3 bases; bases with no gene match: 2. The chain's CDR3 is CATSRDRATGELFF. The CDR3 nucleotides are TGTGCCACCAGCAGGGACAGGGCAACCGGGGAGCTGTTTTTT. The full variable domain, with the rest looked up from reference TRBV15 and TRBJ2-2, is DAMVIQNPRYQVTQFGKPVTLSCSQTLNHNVMYWYQQKSSQAPKLLFHYYDKDFNNEADTPDNFQSRRPNTSFCFLDIRSPGLGDTAMYLCATSRDRATGELFFGEGSRLTVL.

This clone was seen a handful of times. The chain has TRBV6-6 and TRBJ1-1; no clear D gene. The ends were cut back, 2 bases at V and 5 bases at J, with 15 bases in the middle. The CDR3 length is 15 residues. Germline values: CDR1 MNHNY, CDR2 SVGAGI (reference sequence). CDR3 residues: CASSYHSRGTTEAFF. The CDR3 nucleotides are TGTGCCAGCAGTTACCACTCCAGAGGCACGACTGAAGCTTTCTTT.

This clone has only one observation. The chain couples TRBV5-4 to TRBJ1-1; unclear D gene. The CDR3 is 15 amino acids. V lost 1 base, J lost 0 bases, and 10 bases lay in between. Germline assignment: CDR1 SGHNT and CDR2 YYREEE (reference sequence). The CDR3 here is CASSLTGVMNTEAFF. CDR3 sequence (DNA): TGTGCCAGCAGCTTGACTGGTGTCATGAACACTGAAGCTTTCTTT.

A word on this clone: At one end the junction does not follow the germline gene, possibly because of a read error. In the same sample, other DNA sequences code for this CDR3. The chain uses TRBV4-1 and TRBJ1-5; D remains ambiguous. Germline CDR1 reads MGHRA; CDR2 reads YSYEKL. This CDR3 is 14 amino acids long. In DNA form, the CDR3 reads TGCGCCAGCAGCCAAGATGACCGGGGTCAGCCCCAGCATTTC. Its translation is CASSQDDRGQPQHF.

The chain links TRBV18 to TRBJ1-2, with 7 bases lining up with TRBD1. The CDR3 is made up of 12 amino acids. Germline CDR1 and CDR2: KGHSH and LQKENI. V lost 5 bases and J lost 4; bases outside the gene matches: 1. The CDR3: CASSGTAYGYTF. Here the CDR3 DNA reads TGTGCCAGCTCAGGGACAGCCTATGGCTACACCTTC.

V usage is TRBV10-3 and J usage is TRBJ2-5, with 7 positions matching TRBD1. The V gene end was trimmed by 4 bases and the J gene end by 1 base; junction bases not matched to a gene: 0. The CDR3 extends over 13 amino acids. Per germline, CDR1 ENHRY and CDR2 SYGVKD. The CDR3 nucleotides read TGTGCCATCAGTGGACAGGGCCAAGAGACCCAGTACTTC. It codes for CAISGQGQETQYF.

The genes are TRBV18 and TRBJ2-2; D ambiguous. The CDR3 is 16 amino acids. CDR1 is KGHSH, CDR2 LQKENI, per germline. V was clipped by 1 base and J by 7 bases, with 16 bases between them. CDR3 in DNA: TGTGCCAGCTCACCACAGGTAGCCCAGATCAACGGGGAGCTGTTTTTT. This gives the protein CASSPQVAQINGELFF. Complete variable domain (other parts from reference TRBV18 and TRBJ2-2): NAGVMQNPRHLVRRRGQEARLRCSPMKGHSHVYWYRQLPEEGLKFMVYLQKENIIDESGMPKERFSAEFPKEGPSILRIQQVVRGDSAAYFCASSPQVAQINGELFFGEGSRLTVL.